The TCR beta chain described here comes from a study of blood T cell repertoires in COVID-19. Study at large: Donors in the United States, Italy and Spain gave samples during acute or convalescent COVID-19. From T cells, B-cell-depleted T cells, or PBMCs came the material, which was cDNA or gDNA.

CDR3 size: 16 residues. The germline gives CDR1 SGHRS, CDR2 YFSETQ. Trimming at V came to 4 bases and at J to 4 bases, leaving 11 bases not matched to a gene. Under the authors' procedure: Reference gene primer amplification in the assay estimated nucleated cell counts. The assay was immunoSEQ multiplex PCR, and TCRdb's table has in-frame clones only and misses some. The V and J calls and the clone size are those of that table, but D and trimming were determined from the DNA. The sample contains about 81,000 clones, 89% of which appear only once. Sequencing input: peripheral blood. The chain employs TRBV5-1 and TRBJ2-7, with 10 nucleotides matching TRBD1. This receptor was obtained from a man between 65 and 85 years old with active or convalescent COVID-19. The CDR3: CASSVDGTGVRYEQYF. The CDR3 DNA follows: TGCGCCAGCAGCGTGGATGGGACAGGGGTGAGATACGAGCAGTACTTC.